Listed below are T cell receptor beta chains from one sample, sequenced in a study of shared clonotypes between healthy human individuals. The repertoire was sequenced with immunoSEQ multiplex PCR; TCRdb's copy has only in-frame clones and lacks some. The top ten clones hold under 13% of a sample with 300,000 or so clones, about 74% of them seen once. The specimen was memory CD4+ T cells sorted from blood. The receptors were gathered from a man aged 25-45 years in good health. Each CDR3 is given without its conserved first and last residue. A D gene is named only where the DNA matches it firmly.

len: 12
j_gene: TRBJ2-3
v_gene: TRBV6-1
d_gene: TRBD2
CDR3aa: ASSDLAATDTQY

len: 14
j_gene: TRBJ2-1
v_gene: TRBV4-2
d_gene: .
CDR3aa: ASSQEWAGVINEQF

len: 12
j_gene: TRBJ1-1
v_gene: TRBV7-9
d_gene: TRBD1
CDR3aa: ASRRTGVSTEAF

len: 11
j_gene: TRBJ2-7
v_gene: TRBV5-4
d_gene: TRBD1
CDR3aa: ASGGQDSEEQY

len: 13
j_gene: TRBJ2-2
v_gene: TRBV10-3
d_gene: .
CDR3aa: AISVGLMATGELF

len: 10
j_gene: TRBJ2-4
v_gene: TRBV28
d_gene: .
CDR3aa: ASSLVRWGQY

len: 11
j_gene: TRBJ2-3
v_gene: TRBV5-4
d_gene: .
CDR3aa: ASSLAGPDTQY

len: 16
j_gene: TRBJ2-7
v_gene: TRBV29-1
d_gene: TRBD2
CDR3aa: SVYGPIRTSGTYYEQY

len: 15
j_gene: TRBJ1-1
v_gene: TRBV5-1
d_gene: .
CDR3aa: ASSFGSGSIMNTEAF

len: 13
j_gene: TRBJ1-3
v_gene: TRBV6-5
d_gene: .
CDR3aa: ASTTVRGAGNTIY

len: 12
j_gene: TRBJ1-4
v_gene: TRBV5-1
d_gene: .
CDR3aa: ASSFGQGGEKLF

len: 15
j_gene: TRBJ2-2
v_gene: TRBV11-2
d_gene: TRBD1
CDR3aa: ASSFVGQGRNTGELF

len: 15
j_gene: TRBJ2-3
v_gene: TRBV9
d_gene: TRBD2
CDR3aa: ASSVDVAGMITDTQY

len: 13
j_gene: TRBJ2-1
v_gene: TRBV5-1
d_gene: .
CDR3aa: ASRYGTSVGNEQF

len: 10
j_gene: TRBJ2-7
v_gene: TRBV21-1
d_gene: .
CDR3aa: ASSIRSYEQY

len: 13
j_gene: TRBJ2-7
v_gene: TRBV30
d_gene: .
CDR3aa: AWSVRRTIRYEQY

len: 12
j_gene: TRBJ1-5
v_gene: TRBV18
d_gene: TRBD1
CDR3aa: ASSLGQGNQPQH

len: 9
j_gene: TRBJ1-1
v_gene: TRBV30
d_gene: .
CDR3aa: ARSFLGEAF

len: 13
j_gene: TRBJ1-4
v_gene: TRBV5-1
d_gene: .
CDR3aa: ASSPGANSNEKLF

len: 12
j_gene: TRBJ2-1
v_gene: TRBV29-1
d_gene: TRBD2
CDR3aa: SVRGSSGKNEQF

len: 14
j_gene: TRBJ2-3
v_gene: TRBV7-2
d_gene: .
CDR3aa: ASSQNGAGPTDTQY

len: 12
j_gene: TRBJ2-5
v_gene: TRBV7-9
d_gene: TRBD1
CDR3aa: ASSSTGGAGTQY

len: 13
j_gene: TRBJ2-2
v_gene: TRBV18
d_gene: TRBD1
CDR3aa: ASSPGQGAIGELF

len: 13
j_gene: TRBJ2-5
v_gene: TRBV7-2
d_gene: TRBD2
CDR3aa: ASSKGLAGAETQY

len: 12
j_gene: TRBJ2-1
v_gene: TRBV11-2
d_gene: .
CDR3aa: ASSLGGADNEQF

len: 16
j_gene: TRBJ2-1
v_gene: TRBV5-5
d_gene: TRBD2
CDR3aa: ASSFDLGGTHYSNEQF

len: 11
j_gene: TRBJ1-2
v_gene: TRBV6-5
d_gene: .
CDR3aa: ASSSGQSYGYT

len: 13
j_gene: TRBJ2-6
v_gene: TRBV2
d_gene: .
CDR3aa: ASKVLNSGANVLT

len: 13
j_gene: TRBJ2-7
v_gene: TRBV28
d_gene: TRBD2
CDR3aa: ASSPPGLAGYEQY